The T cell receptor beta chain under discussion was sequenced for a study of beta chain features in type 1 diabetes. Expressed TCRB transcripts were sequenced after all isolated RNA was converted to cDNA. Average reads for naive, central memory and regulatory T cell samples were about 3.57 million. The table came from immunoSEQ multiplex PCR; TCRdb's copy has only in-frame clones and leaves some out. The profile shows 400,000 to 500,000 clones, over 11% of them singletons. This clone occurred a few times. Source material: naive CD4+ T cells from blood. The receptor was isolated from a man aged 25 to 40 in good health.

For the CDR3, the DNA is TGCAGCGTTGAGAGCAGGGTGAGAGCAGATACGCAGTATTTT. Translation: CSVESRVRADTQYF. The rearrangement links TRBV29-1 to TRBJ2-3, with D possibly being TRBD1 (5 bases). The CDR3 is made up of 14 amino acids. The germline V and J ends were trimmed by 3 bases and 4 bases, with 14 bases remaining between them. From germline, CDR1 is SQVTM and CDR2 ANQGSEA.